These 8 T cell receptor beta chains came from one sample sequenced in a study of technical replicates of blood from several donors. Sequenced by immunoSEQ multiplex PCR; TCRdb stores in-frame clones only, minus some. This sample has more than 65,000 clones; 90% to 95% occur once, and the top ten carry less than 0.5%. Material for sequencing was T cells isolated from PBMCs. These receptors were taken from a human donor in good health.

The chain recombines TRBV28 with TRBJ2-7; 9 bases match TRBD1. This CDR3 region has 14 residues. The V segment lost 6 bases and the J segment 6 bases; nucleotides outside the gene matches: 9. Germline lookup yields CDR1 MDHEN and CDR2 SYDVKM. DNA of the CDR3: TGTGCCAGCAGCATACGGGACAGGGACAGCGAGCAGTACTTC. It translates to CASSIRDRDSEQYF.

The chain combines TRBV7-9 with TRBJ2-7; 9 positions agree with TRBD2. V lost 10 bases, J lost 6 bases, and 7 bases stayed unmatched. Germline V lookup: CDR1 SEHNR, CDR2 FQNEAQ (reference sequence). This CDR3 contains 12 residues. The CDR3 is CAIAREGSEQYF. The DNA for the CDR3 is TGTGCCATCGCGCGGGAGGGCAGCGAGCAGTACTTC.

The rearrangement joins TRBV9 to TRBJ2-3, with D possibly matching TRBD2 (6 bases). This CDR3 spans 15 amino acids. Germline values: CDR1 SGDLS, CDR2 YYNGEE. V lost 3 bases to trimming and J lost 1 base, with 12 bases between them. As DNA, the CDR3 is TGTGCCAGCAGCGGTGGGGGAGGAGGCACAGATACGCAGTATTTT. This encodes CASSGGGGGTDTQYF.

This clone was picked up a small number of times. V gene TRBV7-3 combines with J gene TRBJ2-2; D is perhaps TRBD1 (8 bases). V gave up 5 bases and J gave up 3 bases, with 13 bases separating them. The CDR3 totals 15 residues. Germline V CDR1 and CDR2: SGHTA, FQGTGA. The CDR3 DNA follows: TGTGCCAGCAGCAAACAGGGGGGGGACACCGGGGAGCTGTTTTTT. Translating it yields CASSKQGGDTGELFF. Complete variable domain (other parts from reference TRBV7-3 and TRBJ2-2): GAGVSQTPSNKVTEKGKYVELRCDPISGHTALYWYRQSLGQGPEFLIYFQGTGAADDSGLPNDRFFAVRPEGSVSTLKIQRTERGDSAVYLCASSKQGGDTGELFFGEGSRLTVL.

The chain employs TRBV28 and TRBJ1-1; D is undetermined. V was shortened by 6 bases and J by 7 bases, with 12 bases between the two germline ends. Germline V gene data show CDR1 as MDHEN and CDR2 as SYDVKM. CDR3 length: 12 residues. This chain's CDR3 is CASRISRFEAFF. In nucleotides, the CDR3 is TGTGCCAGCAGGATCAGCAGGTTTGAAGCTTTCTTT.

V and J are TRBV9 and TRBJ2-7; possible D gene TRBD1, 6 bases. The germline V and J ends were trimmed by 3 bases and 2 bases, with 12 bases remaining between them. This CDR3 contains 14 residues. Germline V lookup: CDR1 SGDLS, CDR2 YYNGEE. CDR3 DNA sequence: TGTGCCAGCAGCGAGACAGGTACTACCTACGAGCAGTACTTC. It translates to CASSETGTTYEQYF.

This chain connects TRBV28 to TRBJ1-5; D is uncertain. The CDR3 is 17 amino acids. Trimming shortened V by 9 bases and J by 4 bases, and 25 bases separated the two germline ends. Per germline, CDR1 MDHEN and CDR2 SYDVKM. The CDR3: CASSMGTSESVNQPQHF. CDR3 sequence (DNA): TGTGCCAGTTCAATGGGCACCTCTGAGTCAGTGAATCAGCCCCAGCATTTT. Together with reference TRBV28 and TRBJ1-5, the CDR3 gives the full variable domain: DVKVTQSSRYLVKRTGEKVFLECVQDMDHENMFWYRQDPGLGLRLIYFSYDVKMKEKGDIPEGYSVSREKKERFSLILESASTNQTSMYLCASSMGTSESVNQPQHFGDGTRLSIL.

The V gene is TRBV2, the J gene TRBJ2-2; D gene unclear. The V and J ends lost 1 base and 0 bases respectively, with 6 bases between them. The CDR3 covers 15 residues. In germline, CDR1 is SNHLY, CDR2 FYNNEI. The CDR3 DNA is TGTGCCAGCAGTGAAGTTGGAGCGAACACCGGGGAGCTGTTTTTT. Translation: CASSEVGANTGELFF.